The next 6 T cell receptor beta chains were all read from a single sample in a study of control samples from healthy donors and cancer patients. Assay: immunoSEQ multiplex PCR; the TCRdb copy retains only in-frame clones and omits some. The sample yields some 96,000 clones, more than 85% seen once. Sequencing input: blood. The receptors derive from a man between 18 and 35 years old in good health.

The chain uses TRBV3-1 (or the pseudogene TRBV3-2) and TRBJ2-7; no clear D gene. There are 12 residues in the CDR3. The germline gives CDR1 LGHDT, CDR2 YNNKEL (reference sequence). V shed 5 bases and J shed 3 bases, with 8 bases lying between them. The CDR3 spells CASSTGHYEQYF. In nucleotides, the CDR3 is TGTGCCAGCAGCACCGGCCACTACGAGCAGTACTTC.

The rearrangement joins TRBV10-3 to TRBJ2-5; D is unclear. Germline V gene sequence: CDR1 ENHRY, CDR2 SYGVKD. The CDR3 runs to 11 residues. The V end was cut by 6 bases, the J end by 3 bases, with 5 bases between. The CDR3 region is CAIRKEETQYF. The CDR3 nucleotides are TGTGCCATCAGAAAAGAAGAGACCCAGTACTTC.

The V call is TRBV30, the J call TRBJ2-7, with a weak D call TRBD1 (6 bases). Germline assignment: CDR1 GTSNPN and CDR2 SVGIG (reference sequence). The CDR3 has 12 residues. Trimming cost V 8 bases and J 9 bases, with 20 bases left between them. DNA for the CDR3: TGTGCCGGGGGCTGGAAGGGGGTAGTGCAGTACTTC. Protein product: CAGGWKGVVQYF.

This rearrangement joins TRBV7-6 to TRBJ1-2; D remains unclear. V lost 5 bases to trimming and J lost 2 bases, with 9 bases between them. CDR3 length: 13 residues. Germline-derived CDR1 and CDR2 are SGHVS and FNYEAQ. The CDR3 nucleotides are TGTGCCAGCAGCCCCACAGAGAACTATGGCTACACCTTC. This translates into CASSPTENYGYTF.

The rearrangement links TRBV7-2 to TRBJ2-5, with a possible D match to TRBD2 (5 bases). Germline V gene lookup returns CDR1 SGHTA and CDR2 FQGNSA. Trimming left V 4 bases short and J 0 bases short, with 21 bases between. The CDR3 is made up of 18 amino acids. Here the CDR3 reads CASSSTVTARGYQETQYF. The CDR3 bases are TGTGCCAGCAGCTCGACCGTTACAGCGCGAGGGTACCAAGAGACCCAGTACTTC.

The chain has TRBV25-1 and TRBJ1-3, with a possible D match to TRBD1 (6 bases). V dropped 5 bases and J dropped 0 bases, with 8 bases sitting between them. The CDR3 is made up of 14 amino acids. Germline assignment: CDR1 MGHDK and CDR2 SYGVNS. The CDR3 region is CASSRDNSGNTIYF. The CDR3 bases are TGTGCCAGCAGTCGGGACAACTCTGGAAACACCATATATTTT.